This TCR beta chain was found in a study of cytomegalovirus exposure and HLA in healthy donors. This clone was recorded a few times. The antigen is unknown. The study's findings and limits: Donor immune exposure was known only as CMV serostatus. In a later analysis, common viral pathogens appeared linked to several of the most significant clusters.

Primers included in the PCR were 60 Vbeta and 13 Jbeta primers. Data came from immunoSEQ multiplex PCR; TCRdb stores just in-frame clones and leaves some out. This table holds approximately 240,000 clones, 70% to 85% found once. This TCR was sampled from a woman aged 40 to 49 in good health and CMV-seronegative. Material for sequencing was PBMCs.

CDR3 in amino acids: CASSVRAGANVLTF. CDR3 in DNA: TGTGCCAGCAGCGTCAGGGCTGGGGCCAACGTCCTGACTTTC. This chain joins TRBV9 and TRBJ2-6, with TRBD1 as a possible D gene (5 bases). Trimming removed 2 bases at V and 2 bases at J, with 5 bases between. The germline gives CDR1 SGDLS, CDR2 YYNGEE. The CDR3 has 14 residues.